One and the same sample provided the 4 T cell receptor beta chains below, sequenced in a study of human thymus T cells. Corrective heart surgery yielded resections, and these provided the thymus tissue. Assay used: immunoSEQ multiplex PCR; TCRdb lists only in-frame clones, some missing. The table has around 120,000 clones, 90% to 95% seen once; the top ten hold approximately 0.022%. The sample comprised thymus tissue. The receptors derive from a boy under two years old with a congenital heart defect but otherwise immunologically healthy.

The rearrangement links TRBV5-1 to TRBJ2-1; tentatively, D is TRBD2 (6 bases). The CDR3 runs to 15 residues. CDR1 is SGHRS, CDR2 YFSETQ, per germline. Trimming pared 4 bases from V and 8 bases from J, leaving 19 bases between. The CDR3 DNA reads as TGCGCCAGCAGCGTAACTAGCCCCCTTGGGGATGAGCAGTTCTTC. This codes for CASSVTSPLGDEQFF.

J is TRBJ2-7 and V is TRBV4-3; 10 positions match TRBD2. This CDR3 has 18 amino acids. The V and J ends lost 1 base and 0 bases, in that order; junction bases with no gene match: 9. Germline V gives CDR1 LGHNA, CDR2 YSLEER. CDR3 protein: CASSQAIAGGPPSYEQYF. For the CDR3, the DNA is TGCGCCAGCAGCCAAGCCATAGCGGGGGGTCCGCCCTCCTACGAGCAGTACTTC.

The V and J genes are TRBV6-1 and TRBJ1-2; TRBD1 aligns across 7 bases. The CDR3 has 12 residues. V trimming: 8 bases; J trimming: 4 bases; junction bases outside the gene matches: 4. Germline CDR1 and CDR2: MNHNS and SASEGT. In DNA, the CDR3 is TGTGCCAGCTGGGACAGCTTCTATGGCTACACCTTC. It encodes CASWDSFYGYTF.

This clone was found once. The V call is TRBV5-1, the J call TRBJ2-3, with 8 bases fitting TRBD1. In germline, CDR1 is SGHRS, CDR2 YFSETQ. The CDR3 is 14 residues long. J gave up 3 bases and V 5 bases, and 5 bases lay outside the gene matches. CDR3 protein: CASRDRERTDTQYF. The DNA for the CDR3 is TGCGCCAGCAGGGACAGGGAGAGGACAGATACGCAGTATTTT.